Detailed here is one T cell receptor (beta chain). The source of the sample is a study of cytomegalovirus exposure and HLA in healthy donors. Per germline, CDR1 MNHEY and CDR2 SVGAGI. The V and J ends lost 6 bases and 5 bases respectively, with 14 bases between them. The length of the CDR3 is 13 residues. The primer mix had 60 Vbeta and 13 Jbeta primers. TCRdb's table, derived via immunoSEQ multiplex PCR, lists solely in-frame clones and lacks some. The sample lists 150,000 to 200,000 clones, 70% to 90% seen once, with 2% to 2.5% in the top ten. Material: PBMCs. The receptor comes from a woman under 40 in good health and CMV-seronegative. V usage is TRBV6-5 and J usage is TRBJ2-7, with D perhaps matching TRBD2 (7 bases). The CDR3 nucleotides are TGTGCCAGCAGCTTGTCCGGGGGGCACGAGCAGTACTTC. Translation: CASSLSGGHEQYF.